This T cell receptor beta chain was obtained from a study of T cells in Graves' hyperthyroidism and ophthalmopathy. Ten or more counts support this clonotype. The PBMCs studied were ones that came from 10 ml fresh peripheral blood. RNA transcripts gave rise to amplified TCR beta CDR3 regions. The TCR CDR3 first-round RT-PCR relied on the HTBI primer set. MiXCR was run by TCRdb on the multiplex PCR reads, yielding one entry per CDR3 protein. This sample has about 570,000 distinct CDR3 sequences, with less than 15% found just once. The CDR3 runs to 12 residues. CDR1 is DFQATT, CDR2 SNEGSKA, per germline (reference sequence). Trimming cost V 3 bases and J 7 bases; bases outside gene matches: 5.

The sequence was collected from a woman in her forties with Graves' hyperthyroidism. The sample taken for sequencing was blood. This chain uses TRBV20-1 with TRBJ2-5; 7 positions agree with TRBD2. The CDR3 sequence is CSASIASGTQYF. CDR3 nucleotides: TGCAGTGCTAGTATCGCTAGCGGGACCCAGTACTTC.